This entry lists 31 T cell receptor beta chains sequenced from one sample in a study of Tregs in tolerant kidney transplant recipients. Recipients received nonmyeloablative bone marrow transplants from related graft donors, with transient mixed chimerism. TCRdb keeps only in-frame clones here, not all; method: immunoSEQ multiplex PCR. The sample includes about 64,000 clones, approximately 87% of them seen just once. The source material was CD4+ T cells from blood (PBMCs), sampled 6 months after the transplant. Receptors originate from a human patient who received a combined kidney and bone marrow transplant. Some T cells may be the graft donor's.

This clone was seen more than once but under ten times. The chain carries TRBV5-8 and TRBJ1-5; D gene ambiguous. Looked up from germline, CDR1 is SGHTS and CDR2 is YDEGEE. The V end was cut by 0 bases, the J end by 3 bases, with 10 bases between. This CDR3 region has 15 residues. CDR3 loop: CASSLGTGINQPQHF. The CDR3 coding sequence is TGTGCCAGCAGCTTGGGTACCGGGATCAATCAGCCCCAGCATTTT.

The chain couples TRBV19 to TRBJ2-7; 12 nucleotides line up with TRBD2. The CDR3 contains 15 residues. Unmatched junction bases numbered 0, after V lost 1 base and J lost 2 bases. Germline V gene sequence: CDR1 LNHDA, CDR2 SQIVND (reference sequence). Here the CDR3 reads CASSIGTSGAYEQYF. CDR3 in DNA: TGTGCCAGTAGTATAGGGACTAGCGGGGCCTACGAGCAGTACTTC. Together with reference TRBV19 and TRBJ2-7, the CDR3 gives the full variable domain: DGGITQSPKYLFRKEGQNVTLSCEQNLNHDAMYWYRQDPGQGLRLIYYSQIVNDFQKGDIAEGYSVSREKKESFPLTVTSAQKNPTAFYLCASSIGTSGAYEQYFGPGTRLTVT.

The J gene is TRBJ2-7, the V gene TRBV4-1, with 9 bases aligning to TRBD1. The junction had 10 bases not matched to a gene; V was cut back by 1 base and J by 3 bases. CDR1 and CDR2 (germline): MGHRA, YSYEKL. This CDR3 contains 17 residues. The CDR3 DNA reads TGCGCCAGCAGCCAAGTTACCGGGACAGGGACCATCTACGAGCAGTACTTC. The encoded protein is CASSQVTGTGTIYEQYF.

V and J are TRBV19 and TRBJ2-5; 10 bases line up with TRBD1. There are 15 residues in the CDR3. In germline, CDR1 is LNHDA, CDR2 SQIVND (reference sequence). The V and J ends lost 5 bases and 5 bases, in that order; junction bases with no gene match: 8. The CDR3 loop is CASSSGTGVGETQYF. The DNA for the CDR3 is TGTGCCAGTAGTTCCGGGACAGGGGTAGGTGAGACCCAGTACTTC. Full variable domain (outside the CDR3, taken from reference TRBV19 and TRBJ2-5): DGGITQSPKYLFRKEGQNVTLSCEQNLNHDAMYWYRQDPGQGLRLIYYSQIVNDFQKGDIAEGYSVSREKKESFPLTVTSAQKNPTAFYLCASSSGTGVGETQYFGPGTRLLVL.

The CDR3 spells CASSLGGQGPYEQYF. The CDR3 bases are TGTGCCAGCAGCTTAGGGGGACAGGGACCCTACGAGCAGTACTTC. The chain is built from TRBV7-6 and TRBJ2-7, with 9 bases matching TRBD1. Trimming cost V 1 base and J 2 bases; bases outside gene matches: 3. From germline, CDR1 is SGHVS and CDR2 FNYEAQ. This CDR3 is 15 amino acids long.

This clone was observed a single time. The J gene is TRBJ2-7, the V gene TRBV7-2, with no clear D. Deletions cut 1 base from V and 4 bases from J, with 14 bases between. The germline gives CDR1 SGHTA, CDR2 FQGNSA. This CDR3 has 15 residues. CDR3 protein: CASSLVRSPVYEQYF. The CDR3 DNA reads TGTGCCAGCAGCTTAGTGCGGTCGCCAGTATACGAGCAGTACTTC.

The chain joins TRBV5-1 to TRBJ1-2, with 8 bases lining up with TRBD1. The CDR3 runs to 15 residues. Germline V gives CDR1 SGHRS, CDR2 YFSETQ. The V gene end was trimmed by 0 bases and the J gene end by 5 bases; junction bases not matched to a gene: 6. The CDR3 spells CASSLDGQGSYGYTF. The CDR3, as DNA: TGCGCCAGCAGCTTGGATGGACAGGGTTCGTATGGCTACACCTTC.

About this clone itself: Other DNA sequences in the same sample also yield this CDR3. The CDR3 DNA sequence: TGTGCCACCAGCAGAAGACAGAATTCACCCCTCCACTTT. This encodes CATSRRQNSPLHF. The chain couples TRBV15 to TRBJ1-6, with a tentative D call TRBD1 (5 bases). The CDR3 length is 13 residues. Trimming left V 2 bases short and J 7 bases short, with 6 bases between. Germline CDR1 LNHNV, CDR2 YYDKDF (reference sequence). The whole variable domain, filled in from reference TRBV15 and TRBJ1-6, reads DAMVIQNPRYQVTQFGKPVTLSCSQTLNHNVMYWYQQKSSQAPKLLFHYYDKDFNNEADTPDNFQSRRPNTSFCFLDIRSPGLGDTAMYLCATSRRQNSPLHFGNGTRLTVT.

The chain couples TRBV11-3 to TRBJ2-5, with D uncertain. The CDR3 covers 12 residues. Per the germline V gene, CDR1 is SGHNT and CDR2 is YENEEA. The V end was cut by 1 base, the J end by 5 bases, with 5 bases between. The CDR3 sequence: CASSLVGETQYF. The CDR3, as DNA: TGTGCCAGCAGCTTAGTCGGGGAGACCCAGTACTTC.

The V gene is TRBV12-5, the J gene TRBJ2-1, with 7 bases matching TRBD2. This CDR3 has 14 amino acids. The trim removed 6 bases at V and 2 bases at J, leaving 4 bases unmatched. The V gene's germline CDR1 is LGHNT and CDR2 FRNRAP. CDR3 amino acids: CASGRTSTYNEQFF. As DNA, the CDR3 is TGTGCTAGTGGGAGGACTAGTACCTACAATGAGCAGTTCTTC.

This chain links TRBV29-1 with TRBJ2-7; tentative D call: TRBD1 (6 bases). This CDR3 contains 12 residues. The V and J ends lost 1 base and 4 bases respectively, with 8 bases between them. Looked up from germline, CDR1 is SQVTM and CDR2 is ANQGSEA. The CDR3 nucleotides read TGCAGCGTTGAAGTACAGGGTTACGAGCAGTACTTC. Translation gives CSVEVQGYEQYF.

CDR3 nucleotides: TGTGCCAGCAGCTTAGATCGCTACAGGAGGGAACTGTTTTTT. Encoded protein: CASSLDRYRRELFF. The chain carries TRBV11-3 and TRBJ1-4, with a tentative D call TRBD1 (5 bases). The CDR3 has 14 amino acids. CDR1 and CDR2 (germline): SGHNT, YENEEA. The ends were cut back, 0 bases at V and 12 bases at J, with 14 bases in the middle. The whole variable domain, filled in from reference TRBV11-3 and TRBJ1-4, reads EAGVVQSPRYKIIEKKQPVAFWCNPISGHNTLYWYLQNLGQGPELLIRYENEEAVDDSQLPKDRFSAERLKGVDSTLKIQPAELGDSAVYLCASSLDRYRRELFFGSGTQLSVL.

The rearrangement links TRBV25-1 to TRBJ2-2; TRBD2 might be the D (5 bases). Germline loops: CDR1 MGHDK, CDR2 SYGVNS. CDR3 length equals 15 residues. V lost 3 bases and J lost 3, with 11 bases in between. The CDR3 sequence: CASSEWERYTGELFF. The CDR3 nucleotides read TGTGCCAGCAGTGAGTGGGAGAGGTACACCGGGGAGCTGTTTTTT.

The chain employs TRBV5-1 and TRBJ1-1; 8 bases map to TRBD1. Trimming at V came to 3 bases and at J to 0 bases, leaving 1 base not matched to a gene. CDR3 length: 14 amino acids. Germline CDR1 is SGHRS and CDR2 is YFSETQ. DNA for the CDR3: TGCGCCAGCAGCTGGACAGGGATGAACACTGAAGCTTTCTTT. It encodes CASSWTGMNTEAFF. The variable domain in full, with the rest retrieved from reference TRBV5-1 and TRBJ1-1, is KAGVTQTPRYLIKTRGQQVTLSCSPISGHRSVSWYQQTPGQGLQFLFEYFSETQRNKGNFPGRFSGRQFSNSRSEMNVSTLELGDSALYLCASSWTGMNTEAFFGQGTRLTVV.

The chain uses TRBV18 and TRBJ2-7, with 7 bases fitting TRBD1. Germline-derived CDR1 and CDR2 are KGHSH and LQKENI. Trimming removed 4 bases from V and 0 bases from J; junction bases left unmatched: 3. The CDR3 loop spans 14 amino acids. CDR3 residues: CASSQGADSYEQYF. In nucleotides, the CDR3 is TGTGCCAGCTCACAGGGGGCGGACTCCTACGAGCAGTACTTC.

This chain connects TRBV19 to TRBJ1-2, with D possibly matching TRBD1 (5 bases). The CDR3 is 12 amino acids. Trimming took 5 bases from V and 3 from J, leaving 7 bases between them. Germline values: CDR1 LNHDA, CDR2 SQIVND (reference sequence). This CDR3 is CASSRRDYGYTF. The CDR3 DNA is TGTGCCAGTAGTCGCAGGGACTATGGCTACACCTTC.

The chain combines TRBV7-9 with TRBJ1-5, with 7 nucleotides matching TRBD1. The V and J ends lost 1 base and 3 bases, in that order; junction bases with no gene match: 6. The germline V gene has CDR1 SEHNR and CDR2 FQNEAQ (reference sequence). This CDR3 comprises 16 residues. Here the CDR3 DNA reads TGTGCCAGCAGCTTAGGCTCGGGACAGTTCAATCAGCCCCAGCATTTT. Translation: CASSLGSGQFNQPQHF. The full variable domain, its missing parts supplied by reference TRBV7-9 and TRBJ1-5, is DTGVSQNPRHKITKRGQNVTFRCDPISEHNRLYWYRQTLGQGPEFLTYFQNEAQLEKSRLLSDRFSAERPKGSFSTLEIQRTEQGDSAMYLCASSLGSGQFNQPQHFGDGTRLSIL.

This chain links TRBV5-1 with TRBJ2-5, with D perhaps TRBD2 (5 bases). V lost 0 bases and J 5 bases, leaving 8 bases between the germline ends. The length of the CDR3 is 13 residues. Looked up from germline, CDR1 is SGHRS and CDR2 is YFSETQ. CDR3 loop: CASSLGQRETQYF. In nucleotides, the CDR3 is TGCGCCAGCAGCTTGGGCCAGCGGGAGACCCAGTACTTC.

Written as DNA, the CDR3 is TGTGCCAGCTCAGGTAGCTCCTATAATTCACCCCTCCACTTT. Translated, it gives CASSGSSYNSPLHF. The rearrangement joins TRBV6-5 to TRBJ1-6; D remains ambiguous. V lost 8 bases and J 0 bases, leaving 8 bases between the germline ends. The CDR3 totals 14 residues. The V gene's germline CDR1 is MNHEY and CDR2 SVGAGI.

The chain carries TRBV27 and TRBJ1-1; D is undetermined. The CDR3 sequence is 13 residues long. Trimming cost V 3 bases and J 1 base, with 6 bases left between them. Per germline, CDR1 MNHEY and CDR2 SMNVEV (reference sequence). The CDR3: CASSLGRNTEAFF. CDR3 bases: TGTGCCAGCAGTTTGGGGAGGAACACTGAAGCTTTCTTT.

The chain employs TRBV5-1 and TRBJ2-5; D perhaps matches TRBD2 (6 bases). The germline CDR1 and CDR2 sequences are SGHRS and YFSETQ. This CDR3 contains 16 residues. Trimming cost V 5 bases and J 5 bases, with 22 bases left between them. CDR3: CASSPNVGGTGETQYF. CDR3 bases: TGCGCCAGCAGTCCCAATGTAGGAGGGACTGGGGAGACCCAGTACTTC.

The chain uses TRBV1 and TRBJ2-5; the table's D gene call, TRBD2, was not cross checked with the DNA. TRBV1 is tagged as a pseudogene. CDR3 length: 15 amino acids. CDR3 in amino acids: CTSSVIGNSGETQYF. The CDR3 DNA sequence: TGCACCAGCAGCGTTATCGGGAACTCCGGAGAGACCCAGTACTTC.

The chain recombines TRBV9 with TRBJ1-5; 11 positions match TRBD1. This CDR3 contains 14 residues. Germline trimming cut 3 bases from V and 6 bases from J; bases unmatched to any gene: 2. Germline V gene lookup returns CDR1 SGDLS and CDR2 YYNGEE. This chain's CDR3 is CASSGGTGGQPQHF. Here the CDR3 DNA reads TGTGCCAGCAGCGGCGGGACAGGGGGTCAGCCCCAGCATTTT.

J is TRBJ2-2 and V is TRBV2; 8 bases fit TRBD1. Germline V gene data show CDR1 as SNHLY and CDR2 as FYNNEI. J gave up 7 bases and V 2 bases, and 3 bases lay outside the gene matches. The CDR3 consists of 14 residues. CDR3 amino acids: CASSEITGGGELFF. The DNA for the CDR3 is TGTGCCAGCAGTGAAATTACAGGGGGCGGGGAGCTGTTTTTT.

This sequence joins TRBV9 and TRBJ2-1; D uncertain. Germline lookup yields CDR1 SGDLS and CDR2 YYNGEE. Between the trimmed V and J ends, which lost 2 bases and 3 bases, there was a span of 6 bases. The CDR3 is 13 residues long. CDR3 nucleotide sequence: TGTGCCAGCAGCGTGTCCAACTACAATGAGCAGTTCTTC. This encodes CASSVSNYNEQFF.

The CDR3 DNA is TGCGCCAGCAGCCAAGAGTTTGGCTTTTCCGGGGCCAACGTCCTGACTTTC. Translated, it gives CASSQEFGFSGANVLTF. V usage is TRBV4-3 and J usage is TRBJ2-6; D gene ambiguous. Between the trimmed V and J ends, which lost 0 bases and 4 bases, there was a span of 13 bases. This CDR3 has 17 residues. Per germline, CDR1 LGHNA and CDR2 YSLEER.

The V and J genes are TRBV7-2 and TRBJ2-5; D gene uncertain. Looked up from germline, CDR1 is SGHTA and CDR2 is FQGNSA. V shed 3 bases and J shed 9 bases, with 14 bases lying between them. CDR3 length: 13 amino acids. The CDR3 spells CASSFNEQVSQYF. The CDR3 nucleotides read TGTGCCAGCAGCTTTAATGAACAAGTGTCCCAGTACTTC.

The chain recombines TRBV5-5 with TRBJ1-2; possible D gene TRBD1, 6 bases. V was shortened by 4 bases and J by 5 bases, with 15 bases between the two germline ends. CDR3 size: 14 residues. CDR1 and CDR2 (germline): SGHKS, YYEKEE (reference sequence). CDR3: CASSLRGREYGYTF. As DNA, the CDR3 is TGTGCCAGCAGCCTCAGGGGTAGGGAGTATGGCTACACCTTC.

The J gene is TRBJ2-7, the V gene TRBV4-2, with 11 bases that match TRBD2. Germline CDR1 is LGHNA and CDR2 is YNFKEQ. Losses at the gene ends were 1 base for V and 3 bases for J; bases not matched to a gene: 11. This CDR3 contains 18 residues. The chain's CDR3 is CASSQAIVAGGRHYEQYF. The DNA for the CDR3 is TGTGCCAGCAGCCAAGCTATCGTAGCGGGGGGGCGACACTACGAGCAGTACTTC.

This clone was counted between two and nine times. The genes are TRBV4-3 and TRBJ1-4, with 7 bases fitting TRBD1. The CDR3 totals 14 residues. From germline, CDR1 is LGHNA and CDR2 YSLEER. The trim removed 5 bases at V and 9 bases at J, leaving 9 bases unmatched. The CDR3 region is CASSLDRAGKKLFF. Here the CDR3 DNA reads TGCGCCAGCAGCTTAGACAGGGCGGGTAAAAAACTGTTTTTT.

V is TRBV6-5 and J is TRBJ2-3, with 7 bases that match TRBD1. V shed 9 bases, J shed 1 base, and the junction held 4 bases outside the gene matches. The CDR3 length is 13 residues. Germline V gene sequence: CDR1 MNHEY, CDR2 SVGAGI. Written as DNA, the CDR3 is TGTGCCAGTCGACAGGGTGGCACAGATACGCAGTATTTT. Translation: CASRQGGTDTQYF.